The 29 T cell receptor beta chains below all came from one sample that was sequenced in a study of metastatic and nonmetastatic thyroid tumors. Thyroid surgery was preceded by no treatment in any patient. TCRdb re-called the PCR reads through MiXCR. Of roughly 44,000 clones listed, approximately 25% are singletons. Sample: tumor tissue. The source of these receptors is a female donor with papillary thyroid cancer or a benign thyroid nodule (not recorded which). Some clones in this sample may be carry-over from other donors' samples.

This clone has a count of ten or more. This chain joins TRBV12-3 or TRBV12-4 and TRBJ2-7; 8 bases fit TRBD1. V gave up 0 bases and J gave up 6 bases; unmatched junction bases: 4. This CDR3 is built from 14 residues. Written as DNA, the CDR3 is TGTGCCAGCAGTTTAGCGCAGGGGGCCGGCGAGCAGTACTTC. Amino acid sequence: CASSLAQGAGEQYF.

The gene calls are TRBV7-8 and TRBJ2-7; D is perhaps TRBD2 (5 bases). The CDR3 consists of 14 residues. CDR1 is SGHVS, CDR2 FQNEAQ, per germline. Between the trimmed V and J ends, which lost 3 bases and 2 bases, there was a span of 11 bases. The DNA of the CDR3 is TGTGCCAGCAGCTTCAGTACTAGGACCTACGAGCAGTACTTC. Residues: CASSFSTRTYEQYF.

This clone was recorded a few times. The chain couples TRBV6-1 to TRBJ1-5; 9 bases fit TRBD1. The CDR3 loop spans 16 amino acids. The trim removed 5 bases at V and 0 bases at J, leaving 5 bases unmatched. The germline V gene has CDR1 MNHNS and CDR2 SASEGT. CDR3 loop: CASSTGGYYSNQPQHF. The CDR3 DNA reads TGTGCCAGCAGTACAGGGGGCTACTATAGCAATCAGCCCCAGCATTTT.

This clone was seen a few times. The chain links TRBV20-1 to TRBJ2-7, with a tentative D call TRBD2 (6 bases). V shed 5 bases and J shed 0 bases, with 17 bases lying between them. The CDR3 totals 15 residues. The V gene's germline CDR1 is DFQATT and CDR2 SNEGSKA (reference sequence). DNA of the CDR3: TGCAGTGCTGGGAGGCTAATCAGCAGCTCCTACGAGCAGTACTTC. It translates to CSAGRLISSSYEQYF.

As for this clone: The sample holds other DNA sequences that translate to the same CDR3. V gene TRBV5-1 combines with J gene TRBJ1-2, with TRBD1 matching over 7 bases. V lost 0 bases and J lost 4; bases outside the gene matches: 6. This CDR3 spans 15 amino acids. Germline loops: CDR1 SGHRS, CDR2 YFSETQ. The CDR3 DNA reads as TGCGCCAGCAGCTTGGACGGTCAGGGGGGCTATGGCTACACCTTC. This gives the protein CASSLDGQGGYGYTF.

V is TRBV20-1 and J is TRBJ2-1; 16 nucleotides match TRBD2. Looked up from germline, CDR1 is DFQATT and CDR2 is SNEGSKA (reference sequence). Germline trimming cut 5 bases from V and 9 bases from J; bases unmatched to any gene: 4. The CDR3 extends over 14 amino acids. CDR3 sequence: CSAGTSGGAAEQFF. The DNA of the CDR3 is TGCAGTGCTGGGACTAGCGGGGGGGCCGCTGAGCAGTTCTTC.

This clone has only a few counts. CDR3 DNA sequence: TGTGCCAGCAGTCTTCGGGGTTCACCTGTCGAGCAGTACTTC. Translated: CASSLRGSPVEQYF. The chain uses TRBV6-1 and TRBJ2-7; D might be TRBD2 (5 bases). Deletions cut 5 bases from V and 6 bases from J, with 17 bases between. The CDR3 spans 14 residues. The germline V gene has CDR1 MNHNS and CDR2 SASEGT.

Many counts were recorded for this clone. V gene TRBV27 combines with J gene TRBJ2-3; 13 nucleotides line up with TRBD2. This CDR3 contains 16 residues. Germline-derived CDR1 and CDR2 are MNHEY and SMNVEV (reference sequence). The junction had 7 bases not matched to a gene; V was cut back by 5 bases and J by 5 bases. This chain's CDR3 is CASSGLAGDNIDTQYF. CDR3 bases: TGTGCCAGCAGTGGACTAGCGGGAGACAATATAGATACGCAGTATTTT.

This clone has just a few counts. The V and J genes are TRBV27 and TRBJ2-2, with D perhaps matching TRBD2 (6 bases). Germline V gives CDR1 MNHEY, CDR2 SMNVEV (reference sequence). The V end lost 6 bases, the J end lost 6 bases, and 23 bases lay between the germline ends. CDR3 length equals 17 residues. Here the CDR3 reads CASSLSAGGPLPGELFF. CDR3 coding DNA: TGTGCCAGCAGCCTTTCCGCCGGGGGACCTCTTCCCGGGGAGCTGTTTTTT.

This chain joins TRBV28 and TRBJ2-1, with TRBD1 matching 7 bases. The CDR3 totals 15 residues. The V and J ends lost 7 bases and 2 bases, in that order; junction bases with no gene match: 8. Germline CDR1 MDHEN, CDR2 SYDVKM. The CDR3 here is CASTTGTAAYNEQFF. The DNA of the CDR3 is TGTGCCAGCACCACCGGGACAGCAGCCTACAATGAGCAGTTCTTC.

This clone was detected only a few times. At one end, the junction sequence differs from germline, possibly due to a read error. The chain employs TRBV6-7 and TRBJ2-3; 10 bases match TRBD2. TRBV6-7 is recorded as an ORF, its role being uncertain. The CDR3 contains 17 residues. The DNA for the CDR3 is TGTTCCAGCAGTGACTCGGGGACTAGCGTGGGCGCAGATACGCAGTATTTT. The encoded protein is CSSSDSGTSVGADTQYF.

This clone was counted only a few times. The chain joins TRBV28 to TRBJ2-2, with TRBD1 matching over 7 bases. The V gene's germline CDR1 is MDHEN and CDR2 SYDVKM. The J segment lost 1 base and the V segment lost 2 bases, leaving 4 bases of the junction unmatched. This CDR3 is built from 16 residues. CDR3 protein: CASSLMGTENTGELFF. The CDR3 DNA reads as TGTGCCAGCAGTTTAATGGGGACAGAGAACACCGGGGAGCTGTTTTTT.

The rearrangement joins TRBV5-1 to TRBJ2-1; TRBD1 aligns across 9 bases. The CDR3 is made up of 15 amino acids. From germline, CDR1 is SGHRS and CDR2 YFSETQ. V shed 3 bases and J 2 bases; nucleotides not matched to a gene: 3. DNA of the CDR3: TGCGCCAGCAGCTCGGGACAGGGAACCTACAATGAGCAGTTCTTC. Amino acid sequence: CASSSGQGTYNEQFF.

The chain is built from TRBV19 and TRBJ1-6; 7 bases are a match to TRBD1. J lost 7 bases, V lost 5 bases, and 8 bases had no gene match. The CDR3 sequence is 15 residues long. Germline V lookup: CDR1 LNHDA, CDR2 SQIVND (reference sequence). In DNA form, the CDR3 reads TGTGCCAGTAGTCTATCGACAGGGCCGAATTCACCCCTCCACTTT. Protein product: CASSLSTGPNSPLHF.

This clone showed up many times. For the CDR3, the DNA is TGTGCCAGCAGCCCAAGACCGGTTACTAGCACAGATACGCAGTATTTT. As protein: CASSPRPVTSTDTQYF. The gene calls are TRBV4-2 and TRBJ2-3, with unresolved D. V lost 4 bases, J lost 0 bases, and 14 bases lay in between. CDR1 is LGHNA and CDR2 is YNFKEQ in the germline V gene. This CDR3 has 16 amino acids.

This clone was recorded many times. CDR3 nucleotide sequence: TGCAGTGCTCAGAAGGCGGGAAACACCGGGGAGCTGTTTTTT. Its translation: CSAQKAGNTGELFF. The rearrangement links TRBV20-1 to TRBJ2-2; D perhaps matches TRBD2 (6 bases). Germline V gene lookup returns CDR1 DFQATT and CDR2 SNEGSKA (reference sequence). The CDR3 extends over 14 amino acids. Deletions cut 5 bases from V and 2 bases from J, with 12 bases between.

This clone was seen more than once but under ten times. The CDR3 loop is CASSSQPGQGAYGYTF. CDR3 bases: TGTGCCAGCAGTTCCCAACCGGGACAGGGGGCCTATGGCTACACCTTC. The V gene is TRBV6-1, the J gene TRBJ1-2, with TRBD1 identical over 12 bases. Trimming removed 5 bases from V and 4 bases from J; junction bases left unmatched: 8. Germline loops: CDR1 MNHNS, CDR2 SASEGT. This CDR3 contains 16 residues.

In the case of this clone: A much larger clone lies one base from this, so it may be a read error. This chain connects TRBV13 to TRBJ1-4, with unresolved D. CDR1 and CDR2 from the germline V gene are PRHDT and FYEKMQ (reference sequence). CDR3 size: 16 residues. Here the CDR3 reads CASSARVSVANEELFF. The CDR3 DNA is TGTGCCAGCAGCGCCCGAGTGTCGGTGGCTAATGAAGAACTGTTTTTT.

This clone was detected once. CDR3 protein: CASSLGRKGDTEAFF. CDR3 DNA: TGTGCCAGCAGCTTAGGGCGTAAGGGAGACACTGAAGCTTTCTTT. The chain is built from TRBV7-9 and TRBJ1-1; D ambiguous. Trimming stripped 1 base from V and 3 bases from J, with 12 bases between. The CDR3 is 15 residues long. CDR1 is SEHNR, CDR2 FQNEAQ, per germline (reference sequence).

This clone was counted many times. The CDR3 protein is CASSQPGQLYGYTF. DNA of the CDR3: TGCGCCAGCAGCCAACCGGGACAGTTATATGGCTACACCTTC. V usage is TRBV4-1 and J usage is TRBJ1-2; 7 nucleotides match TRBD1. Trimming cost V 2 bases and J 5 bases; bases outside gene matches: 5. The CDR3 is 14 amino acids. Germline CDR1 is MGHRA and CDR2 is YSYEKL.

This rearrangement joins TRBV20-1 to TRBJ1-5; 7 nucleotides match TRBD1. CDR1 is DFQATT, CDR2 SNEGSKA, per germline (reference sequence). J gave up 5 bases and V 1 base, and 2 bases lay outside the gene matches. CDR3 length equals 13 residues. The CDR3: CSARGQGDQPQHF. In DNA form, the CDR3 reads TGCAGTGCTAGAGGGCAGGGGGATCAGCCCCAGCATTTT.

The CDR3 DNA is TGCAGTGCCCCCTACACGAGGACAGGGGGTTACGAGCAGTACTTC. Amino acid sequence: CSAPYTRTGGYEQYF. V usage is TRBV20-1 and J usage is TRBJ2-7; 10 nucleotides align to TRBD1. The CDR3 consists of 15 residues. Trimming took 6 bases from V and 4 from J; bases not matched to a gene: 12. Germline lookup yields CDR1 DFQATT and CDR2 SNEGSKA (reference sequence).

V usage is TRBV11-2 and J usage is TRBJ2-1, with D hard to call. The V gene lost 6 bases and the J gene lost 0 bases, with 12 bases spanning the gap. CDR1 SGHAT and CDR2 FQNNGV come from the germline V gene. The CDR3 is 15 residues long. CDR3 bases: TGTGCCAGCAGAAGTGACGGAAGCTCCTACAATGAGCAGTTCTTC. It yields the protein CASRSDGSSYNEQFF.

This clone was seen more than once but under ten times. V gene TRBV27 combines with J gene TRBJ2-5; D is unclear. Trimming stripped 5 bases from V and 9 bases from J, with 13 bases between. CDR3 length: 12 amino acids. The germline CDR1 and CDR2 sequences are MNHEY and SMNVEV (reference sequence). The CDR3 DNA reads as TGTGCCAGCAGTCCCCCGACTGGCGCCCAGTACTTC. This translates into CASSPPTGAQYF.

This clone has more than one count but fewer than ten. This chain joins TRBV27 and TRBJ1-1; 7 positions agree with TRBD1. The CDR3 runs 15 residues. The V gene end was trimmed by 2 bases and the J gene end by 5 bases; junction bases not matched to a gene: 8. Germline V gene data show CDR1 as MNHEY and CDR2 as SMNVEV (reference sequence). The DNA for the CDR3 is TGTGCCAGCAGTTTAAGCCCTTCAGGGGGGACTGAAGCTTTCTTT. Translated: CASSLSPSGGTEAFF.

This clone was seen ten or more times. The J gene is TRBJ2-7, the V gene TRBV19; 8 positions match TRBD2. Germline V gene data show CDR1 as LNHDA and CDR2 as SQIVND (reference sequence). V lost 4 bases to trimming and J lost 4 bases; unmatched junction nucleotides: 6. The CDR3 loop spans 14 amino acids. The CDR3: CASSRGLEGYEQYF. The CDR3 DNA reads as TGTGCCAGTAGTAGGGGACTAGAAGGATACGAGCAGTACTTC.

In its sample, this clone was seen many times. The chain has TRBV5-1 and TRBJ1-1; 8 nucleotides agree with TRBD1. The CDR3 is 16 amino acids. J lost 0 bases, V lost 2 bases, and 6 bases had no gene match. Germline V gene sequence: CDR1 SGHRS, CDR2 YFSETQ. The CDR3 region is CASSLGQGRMNTEAFF. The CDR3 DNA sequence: TGCGCCAGCAGCTTAGGACAGGGTCGAATGAACACTGAAGCTTTCTTT.

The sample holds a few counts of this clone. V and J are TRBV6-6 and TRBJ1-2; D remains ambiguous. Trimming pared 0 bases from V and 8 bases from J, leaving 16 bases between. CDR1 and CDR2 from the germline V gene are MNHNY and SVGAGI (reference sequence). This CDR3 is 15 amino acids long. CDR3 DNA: TGTGCCAGCAGTTACTCCACCGTTCTCCCGATGGGCTACACCTTC. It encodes CASSYSTVLPMGYTF.

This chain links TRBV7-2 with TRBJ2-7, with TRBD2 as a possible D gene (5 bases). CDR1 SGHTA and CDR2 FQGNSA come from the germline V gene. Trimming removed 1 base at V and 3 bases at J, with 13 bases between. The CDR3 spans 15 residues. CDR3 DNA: TGTGCCAGCAGCTTAGAACCGGGAAACCTCTACGAGCAGTACTTC. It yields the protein CASSLEPGNLYEQYF.